This T cell receptor beta chain was identified in a study of T cell responses to AZD1222 COVID-19 vaccine. This table comes from immunoSEQ multiplex PCR, and its TCRdb copy is limited to in-frame clones, with some not included. The table has about 85,000 clones, around 84% seen once. Germline CDR1 and CDR2: LGHNA and YSLEER. The CDR3 covers 15 residues. The V and J ends lost 4 bases and 4 bases, in that order; junction bases with no gene match: 7. The chain employs TRBV4-3 and TRBJ2-1; TRBD2 aligns across 7 bases. The source of this sequence is an adult who received the AZD1222 COVID-19 vaccine. The source was peripheral blood, collected 28 days after the second AZD1222 dose. CDR3: CASSRTTSPYNEQFF. The DNA for the CDR3 is TGCGCCAGCAGCCGAACGACTAGCCCATACAATGAGCAGTTCTTC.